This TCR beta chain was obtained from a study of blood T cell repertoires in COVID-19. This clone appeared a single time. The CDR3 extends over 17 amino acids. The junction had 3 bases not matched to a gene; V was cut back by 2 bases and J by 0 bases. Germline assignment: CDR1 SGHRS and CDR2 YFSETQ. Sequencing used immunoSEQ multiplex PCR; TCRdb keeps in-frame clones, though not all of them. The table lists about 19,000 clones, roughly 90% of them singletons. What was sequenced was peripheral blood. The genes are TRBV5-1 and TRBJ1-6, with 9 bases matching TRBD1. This clonotype was sampled from a human donor in a cohort sampled during active COVID-19. The CDR3 reads CASSFGTGSSYNSPLHF. The CDR3 coding sequence is TGCGCCAGCAGCTTTGGGACAGGGAGCTCCTATAATTCACCCCTCCACTTT.